A single sample is the source of the 30 T cell receptor beta chains below, sequenced in a study of vaccination and CD4 T cells after COVID-19. Their antigen targets remain unknown. Regarding treatment: roughly 11-day PBMC culture with coronavirus spike peptide pools or control peptides (ViraFEST assay). An Oncomine TCR Beta short-read assay was used to sequence the DNA from cultured CD4+ T cells. TCRdb called the PCR reads again in MiXCR, with one record for every CDR3 protein. Of roughly 13,000 distinct CDR3 sequences in the sample, over 45% were seen once. The sample was CD4+ T cells from blood, cultured in vitro. The receptors were sampled from a human donor who had recovered from COVID-19.

DNA for the CDR3: TGTGCCAGCAGTGCCCGGACAGGGAACTATGGCTACACCTTC. Amino acid sequence: CASSARTGNYGYTF. The rearrangement uses TRBV6-1 and TRBJ1-2; 8 bases line up with TRBD1. This CDR3 is 14 amino acids long. Germline V gives CDR1 MNHNS, CDR2 SASEGT. Trimming removed 4 bases from V and 2 bases from J; junction bases left unmatched: 3.

This sequence joins TRBV5-8 and TRBJ1-2, with D hard to call. V was cut by 4 bases and J by 5 bases, with 30 bases left in between. CDR3 length: 19 amino acids. Germline V CDR1 and CDR2: SGHTS, YDEGEE. DNA for the CDR3: TGTGCCAGCAGCCATAACAATCCCGGGAGGACGATCCGAGGGTATGGCTACACCTTC. This gives the protein CASSHNNPGRTIRGYGYTF.

The rearrangement uses TRBV5-1 and TRBJ1-1; maybe TRBD1 (6 bases). This CDR3 has 16 residues. V was pared by 0 bases and J by 0 bases, with 12 bases between. CDR1 and CDR2 (germline): SGHRS, YFSETQ. The CDR3 bases are TGCGCCAGCAGCTTGGTCCCCACAGGGCTGAACACTGAAGCTTTCTTT. This sequence encodes CASSLVPTGLNTEAFF.

The J gene is TRBJ2-6, the V gene TRBV10-2; the D is unclear. Trimming took 6 bases from V and 10 from J, leaving 13 bases between them. The CDR3 loop spans 13 amino acids. Per the germline V gene, CDR1 is WSHSY and CDR2 is SAAADI. The CDR3 reads CASRIAGHNVLTF. For the CDR3, the DNA is TGCGCCAGCAGGATCGCAGGCCATAACGTCCTGACTTTC.

The chain links TRBV12-3 or TRBV12-4 to TRBJ2-3; D gene uncertain. There are 14 residues in the CDR3. Trimming cost V 7 bases and J 0 bases, with 11 bases left between them. The CDR3 spells CASTPPSSTDTQYF. The CDR3 DNA reads TGTGCCAGCACCCCCCCCTCGAGCACAGATACGCAGTATTTT.

This clonotype was seen more than once but under ten times. The CDR3 DNA reads TGTGCTAGTGGCGTGGAGTGGGGCACTGAAGCTTTCTTT. It encodes CASGVEWGTEAFF. The chain is built from TRBV12-5 and TRBJ1-1, with no clear D. Germline assignment: CDR1 LGHNT and CDR2 FRNRAP. V shed 6 bases and J shed 4 bases, with 12 bases lying between them. The CDR3 is 13 amino acids.

The gene calls are TRBV7-2 and TRBJ1-3; 7 nucleotides align to TRBD1. The CDR3 loop spans 14 amino acids. V dropped 3 bases and J dropped 12; count of bases not matched to a gene: 11. CDR1 SGHTA and CDR2 FQGNSA come from the germline V gene. Here the CDR3 DNA reads TGTGCCAGCAGCTTGGAGGGACAGATCCTCGGCATATATTTT. This encodes CASSLEGQILGIYF.

This clonotype was observed a few times. The genes are TRBV6-1 and TRBJ1-1; 8 bases line up with TRBD1. J was trimmed by 1 base and V by 5 bases; bases with no gene match: 6. This CDR3 has 15 amino acids. The V gene's germline CDR1 is MNHNS and CDR2 SASEGT. The CDR3 bases are TGTGCCAGCAGTCCACACGGACAGGGGAACACTGAAGCTTTCTTT. Its translation: CASSPHGQGNTEAFF.

This clonotype was observed a handful of times. This rearrangement joins TRBV7-2 to TRBJ2-2, with a possible D match to TRBD1 (6 bases). V dropped 3 bases and J dropped 7 bases, with 12 bases sitting between them. CDR1 and CDR2 from the germline V gene are SGHTA and FQGNSA. The CDR3 extends over 14 amino acids. The CDR3 DNA reads TGTGCCAGCAGCTTGAAACAGGGTGGCGGGGAGCTGTTTTTT. Protein: CASSLKQGGGELFF.

The sample holds a few counts of this clonotype. This chain connects TRBV2 to TRBJ1-5, with 7 bases lining up with TRBD1. CDR3 size: 15 residues. From germline, CDR1 is SNHLY and CDR2 FYNNEI. V shed 5 bases, J shed 3 bases, and the junction held 7 bases outside the gene matches. The CDR3: CASSLGGTDNQPQHF. DNA of the CDR3: TGTGCCAGCAGTTTGGGGGGGACAGACAATCAGCCCCAGCATTTT. The full variable domain, with the rest looked up from reference TRBV2 and TRBJ1-5, is EPEVTQTPSHQVTQMGQEVILRCVPISNHLYFYWYRQILGQKVEFLVSFYNNEISEKSEIFDDQFSVERPDGSNFTLKIRSTKLEDSAMYFCASSLGGTDNQPQHFGDGTRLSIL.

J is TRBJ2-7 and V is TRBV6-1; D may match TRBD1 or TRBD2 (5 bases each). Germline V gives CDR1 MNHNS, CDR2 SASEGT. V gave up 6 bases and J gave up 5 bases, with 23 bases separating them. The CDR3 has 16 amino acids. CDR3: CASRKSGTMLDHEQYF. For the CDR3, the DNA is TGTGCCAGCAGAAAGTCCGGGACGATGCTTGATCACGAGCAGTACTTC.

This chain joins TRBV7-8 and TRBJ2-2, with 9 bases matching TRBD2. Unmatched junction bases numbered 7, after V lost 1 base and J lost 4 bases. Looked up from germline, CDR1 is SGHVS and CDR2 is FQNEAQ. The CDR3 loop spans 17 amino acids. The chain's CDR3 is CASSLVGLAGTTGELFF. The CDR3 DNA reads as TGTGCCAGCAGCTTAGTGGGGCTAGCGGGAACCACCGGGGAGCTGTTTTTT.

Concerning this clonotype: One end of the junction is discordant with germline, which a read error may explain. V usage is TRBV7-7 and J usage is TRBJ2-5; D is perhaps TRBD1 (5 bases). The CDR3 extends over 14 amino acids. Germline V lookup: CDR1 SSHAT, CDR2 FNYEAQ (reference sequence). Here the CDR3 DNA reads TGTGCTAGCAGCTTAGGACACCCCCAAGAGACCCAGTACTTC. Translation gives CASSLGHPQETQYF. The variable domain in full, completed from reference TRBV7-7 and TRBJ2-5, reads GAGVSQSPRYKVTKRGQDVTLRCDPISSHATLYWYQQALGQGPEFLTYFNYEAQPDKSGLPSDRFSAERPEGSISTLTIQRTEQRDSAMYRCASSLGHPQETQYFGPGTRLLVL.

The gene calls are TRBV30 and TRBJ1-5, with D hard to call. The V end was cut by 0 bases, the J end by 9 bases, with 15 bases between. The CDR3 is made up of 14 amino acids. Per germline, CDR1 GTSNPN and CDR2 SVGIG (reference sequence). CDR3 protein: CAWSVGGPQWPQHF. CDR3 DNA: TGTGCCTGGAGTGTAGGAGGCCCTCAATGGCCCCAGCATTTT. Drawing the rest from reference TRBV30 and TRBJ1-5, the complete variable domain is SQTIHQWPATLVQPVGSPLSLECTVEGTSNPNLYWYRQAAGRGLQLLFYSVGIGQISSEVPQNLSASRPQDRQFILSSKKLLLSDSGFYLCAWSVGGPQWPQHFGDGTRLSIL.

The rearrangement uses TRBV21-1 and TRBJ1-5; the D call TRBD1 from the table was never checked on the DNA. TRBV21-1 is a documented pseudogene. The CDR3 length is 19 residues. The CDR3 region has the DNA TGTGCCAGCAGCAAAGCGCGCCTTGAGGGGGTTTATAGCAATCAGCCCCAGCATTTT. Translating gives CASSKARLEGVYSNQPQHF.

This clonotype counts as large. The V gene is TRBV7-9, the J gene TRBJ2-3; D is undetermined. V lost 3 bases and J lost 7, with 11 bases in between. Germline CDR1 reads SEHNR; CDR2 reads FQNEAQ (reference sequence). The CDR3 runs to 13 residues. CDR3 protein: CASSFSGPNTQYF. CDR3 bases: TGTGCCAGCAGCTTCTCCGGGCCCAATACGCAGTATTTT.

The gene calls are TRBV28 and TRBJ1-5, with D perhaps TRBD1 (6 bases). The V gene's germline CDR1 is MDHEN and CDR2 SYDVKM. V lost 1 base and J lost 4, with 11 bases in between. CDR3 length: 15 amino acids. This CDR3 is CASSLLGGQNQPQHF. For the CDR3, the DNA is TGTGCCAGCAGTTTATTAGGGGGGCAGAATCAGCCCCAGCATTTT.

The rearrangement links TRBV10-1 to TRBJ1-1; 8 bases agree with TRBD1. Germline V gene data show CDR1 as WNHNN and CDR2 as SYGVQD (reference sequence). V dropped 5 bases and J dropped 4; count of bases not matched to a gene: 0. The CDR3 covers 12 residues. CDR3 sequence reads: CASSTGGTEAFF. CDR3 sequence (DNA): TGCGCCAGCAGTACAGGGGGCACTGAAGCTTTCTTT.

Turning to this clonotype: The junction differs from germline at one of its ends, possibly a read error. The chain combines TRBV7-9 with TRBJ2-3, with D possibly TRBD2 on 6 matching bases. The CDR3 length is 14 residues. Looked up from germline, CDR1 is SEHNR and CDR2 is FQNEAQ (reference sequence). The DNA of the CDR3 is TGCGCCAGCAGCTTGGCGGGGCCAGCAGATACGCAGTATTTT. The encoded protein is CASSLAGPADTQYF.

This chain links TRBV6-1 with TRBJ2-5; the match to TRBD1 covers 9 bases. J was trimmed by 5 bases and V by 6 bases; bases with no gene match: 4. The germline gives CDR1 MNHNS, CDR2 SASEGT. CDR3 length: 13 residues. The DNA for the CDR3 is TGTGCCAGCAGAAACAGGGGGCTGGAGACCCAGTACTTC. The encoded protein is CASRNRGLETQYF.

This clonotype occurred once. This chain connects TRBV15 to TRBJ1-1, with D unclear. Germline lookup yields CDR1 LNHNV and CDR2 YYDKDF (reference sequence). This CDR3 spans 13 amino acids. V lost 5 bases, J lost 2 bases, and 9 bases lay in between. CDR3 sequence: CATSRRSNTEAFF. CDR3 DNA sequence: TGTGCCACCAGCCGCCGATCCAACACTGAAGCTTTCTTT.

The V gene is TRBV7-2, the J gene TRBJ2-7; 9 bases map to TRBD2. The CDR3 is made up of 16 amino acids. CDR1 is SGHTA, CDR2 FQGNSA, per germline. The V segment lost 5 bases and the J segment 2 bases; nucleotides outside the gene matches: 10. The CDR3 sequence is CASSRQGAGGPYEQYF. The CDR3 bases are TGTGCCAGCAGCCGACAGGGAGCGGGGGGCCCCTACGAGCAGTACTTC.

The chain is built from TRBV30 and TRBJ2-1; 8 bases fit TRBD2. CDR3 size: 17 residues. With 1 base clipped from V and 5 bases from J, the junction kept 13 bases outside the gene matches. CDR1 is GTSNPN, CDR2 SVGIG, per germline (reference sequence). Written as DNA, the CDR3 is TGTGCCTGGAGTGAACACCGGGGGGGCCTTTCACACAATGAGCAGTTCTTC. Amino acids: CAWSEHRGGLSHNEQFF.

This chain uses TRBV11-3 with TRBJ2-5, with 10 bases that match TRBD2. CDR3 length: 15 residues. V trimming: 3 bases; J trimming: 5 bases; junction bases outside the gene matches: 6. Germline V lookup: CDR1 SGHNT, CDR2 YENEEA. CDR3 sequence (DNA): TGTGCCAGCAGCTTGAGAGCTAGCGGGGGTGAGACCCAGTACTTC. Translating gives CASSLRASGGETQYF. Using reference TRBV11-3 and TRBJ2-5 for the parts outside the CDR3, the full variable domain is EAGVVQSPRYKIIEKKQPVAFWCNPISGHNTLYWYLQNLGQGPELLIRYENEEAVDDSQLPKDRFSAERLKGVDSTLKIQPAELGDSAVYLCASSLRASGGETQYFGPGTRLLVL.

V is TRBV6-1 and J is TRBJ1-2; 8 nucleotides match TRBD1. The CDR3 contains 13 residues. Germline values: CDR1 MNHNS, CDR2 SASEGT. J was trimmed by 3 bases and V by 5 bases; bases with no gene match: 2. In DNA form, the CDR3 reads TGTGCCAGCAGTAAGGGACAGGACTATGGCTACACCTTC. Residues: CASSKGQDYGYTF.

The chain joins TRBV5-4 to TRBJ1-2; 7 bases are shared with TRBD1. With 4 bases clipped from V and 7 bases from J, the junction kept 7 bases outside the gene matches. This CDR3 is built from 13 residues. Germline assignment: CDR1 SGHNT and CDR2 YYREEE (reference sequence). The CDR3 sequence: CASSKDRVGGYTF. CDR3 DNA: TGTGCCAGCAGCAAAGACAGGGTAGGTGGCTACACCTTC.

In this sample, this clonotype turned up a few times. The gene calls are TRBV6-2 or TRBV6-3 and TRBJ1-2; D not certain. CDR1 MNHEY and CDR2 SVGEGT come from the germline V gene. Deletions cut 4 bases from V and 2 bases from J, with 8 bases between. The length of the CDR3 is 13 residues. The CDR3 DNA sequence: TGTGCCAGCAGTTCGGGATGGAACTATGGCTACACCTTC. This codes for CASSSGWNYGYTF.

This chain joins TRBV10-3 and TRBJ2-1; 9 nucleotides agree with TRBD1. The trim removed 3 bases at V and 1 base at J, leaving 4 bases unmatched. This CDR3 is 16 amino acids long. CDR1 and CDR2 from the germline V gene are ENHRY and SYGVKD. CDR3 nucleotide sequence: TGTGCCATCAGTGAACAGGGGGCTAAGTCCTACAATGAGCAGTTCTTC. This translates into CAISEQGAKSYNEQFF.

The chain employs TRBV20-1 and TRBJ2-3; D may correspond to TRBD1 or TRBD2 (6 bases each). Trimming removed 2 bases from V and 2 bases from J, with 17 bases in between. Germline V lookup: CDR1 DFQATT, CDR2 SNEGSKA (reference sequence). CDR3 length: 16 residues. In DNA form, the CDR3 reads TGCAGTGCTAGATTTGTCCGGGGGCTGCCCACAGATACGCAGTATTTT. It specifies CSARFVRGLPTDTQYF.

The V and J genes are TRBV20-1 and TRBJ1-5; D is perhaps TRBD1 (5 bases). The germline V and J ends were trimmed by 4 bases and 0 bases, with 10 bases remaining between them. CDR1 and CDR2 (germline): DFQATT, SNEGSKA (reference sequence). This CDR3 contains 14 residues. In DNA, the CDR3 is TGCAGTGCTATGGCAGGGCATAGCAATCAGCCCCAGCATTTT. Translated: CSAMAGHSNQPQHF.